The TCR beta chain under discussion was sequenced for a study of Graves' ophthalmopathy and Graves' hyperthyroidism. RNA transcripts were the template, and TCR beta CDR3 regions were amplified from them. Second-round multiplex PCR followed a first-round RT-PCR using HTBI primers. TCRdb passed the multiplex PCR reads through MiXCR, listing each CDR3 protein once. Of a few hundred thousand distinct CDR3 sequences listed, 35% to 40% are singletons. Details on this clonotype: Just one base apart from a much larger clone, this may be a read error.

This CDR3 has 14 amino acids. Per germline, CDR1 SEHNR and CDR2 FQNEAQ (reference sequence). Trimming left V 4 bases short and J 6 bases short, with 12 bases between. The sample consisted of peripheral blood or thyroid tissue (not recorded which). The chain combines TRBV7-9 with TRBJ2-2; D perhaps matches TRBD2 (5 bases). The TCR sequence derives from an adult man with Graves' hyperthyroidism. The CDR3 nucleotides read TGTGCCAGCAGCTCACCCCATAGCGCCGGGGAGCTGTTTTTT. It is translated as CASSSPHSAGELFF.